The 25 T cell receptor beta chains below were found in one sample sequenced in a study of blood T cell repertoires in COVID-19. The table came from immunoSEQ multiplex PCR; TCRdb's copy has only in-frame clones and leaves some out. The data show about 120,000 clones, approximately 88% seen once. What was sequenced was peripheral blood. Source of these receptors: a man over 45 with acute or convalescent COVID-19.

The chain links TRBV5-1 to TRBJ2-1; 9 bases agree with TRBD2. V was clipped by 3 bases and J by 7 bases; unmatched bases: 11. CDR1 is SGHRS, CDR2 YFSETQ, per germline. The CDR3 is made up of 16 amino acids. This CDR3 is CASSSTLAGSGNEQFF. CDR3 bases: TGCGCCAGCAGCTCCACCCTAGCGGGATCGGGTAATGAGCAGTTCTTC.

The chain links TRBV30 to TRBJ2-7; 7 nucleotides match TRBD2. CDR3 length: 13 amino acids. J gave up 3 bases and V 1 base, and 3 bases lay outside the gene matches. CDR1 and CDR2 from the germline V gene are GTSNPN and SVGIG (reference sequence). CDR3 sequence reads: CAWSGASGYEQYF. CDR3 DNA sequence: TGTGCCTGGAGTGGAGCTAGCGGCTACGAGCAGTACTTC.

The chain recombines TRBV4-1 with TRBJ2-3, with 8 positions matching TRBD1. The CDR3 is made up of 15 amino acids. The junction had 3 bases not matched to a gene; V was cut back by 0 bases and J by 4 bases. Germline V gene sequence: CDR1 MGHRA, CDR2 YSYEKL. The CDR3 bases are TGCGCCAGCAGCCAAGAACAGGGGGTGGCAGATACGCAGTATTTT. Its translation: CASSQEQGVADTQYF.

In regard to this clone: A clone one base away is much larger, so this may be a read error. V usage is TRBV6-4 and J usage is TRBJ2-2, with a weak D call TRBD1 (6 bases). From germline, CDR1 is MRHNA and CDR2 SNTAGT. Trimming shortened V by 4 bases and J by 0 bases, and 6 bases separated the two germline ends. The CDR3 has 14 amino acids. The CDR3 spells CASSGTANTGELFF. CDR3 DNA: TGTGCCAGCAGTGGGACAGCGAACACCGGGGAGCTGTTTTTT.

This clone was found once. The chain links TRBV28 to TRBJ1-1; no definite D call. Germline loops: CDR1 MDHEN, CDR2 SYDVKM. This CDR3 is 15 amino acids long. The V gene lost 7 bases and the J gene lost 0 bases, with 15 bases spanning the gap. The DNA for the CDR3 is TGTGCCAGCACCCTACCCCCGGGGATGAACACTGAAGCTTTCTTT. Its protein product is CASTLPPGMNTEAFF.

The chain carries TRBV5-6 and TRBJ1-5, with a weak D call TRBD1 (5 bases). The ends were cut back, 4 bases at V and 8 bases at J, with 13 bases in the middle. Germline V gene lookup returns CDR1 SGHDT and CDR2 YYEEEE. CDR3 length equals 13 residues. For the CDR3, the DNA is TGTGCCAGCAGCGGGACGGGGGGGGAGCCCCAGCATTTT. This sequence encodes CASSGTGGEPQHF.

This chain joins TRBV6-4 and TRBJ2-3; 9 nucleotides align to TRBD1. The CDR3 length is 14 residues. The V gene end was trimmed by 6 bases and the J gene end by 3 bases; junction bases not matched to a gene: 4. The germline gives CDR1 MRHNA, CDR2 SNTAGT. In nucleotides, the CDR3 is TGTGCCAGCAGCCCGGGACAGGGAACAGATACGCAGTATTTT. Its translation: CASSPGQGTDTQYF.

This chain joins TRBV30 and TRBJ1-1, with unresolved D. Deletions cut 5 bases from V and 2 bases from J, with 12 bases between. CDR1 is GTSNPN, CDR2 SVGIG, per germline (reference sequence). The CDR3 totals 13 residues. The CDR3: CAWFLEENTEAFF. The CDR3, as DNA: TGTGCCTGGTTTTTAGAAGAAAACACTGAAGCTTTCTTT.

This sequence joins TRBV6-2 or TRBV6-3 and TRBJ2-7; 8 bases are a match to TRBD1. The V gene's germline CDR1 is MNHEY and CDR2 SVGEGT. This CDR3 has 13 residues. V lost 2 bases and J lost 4; bases outside the gene matches: 1. Here the CDR3 DNA reads TGTGCCAGCAGTTACACAGGGGGGTACGAGCAGTACTTC. It codes for CASSYTGGYEQYF.

The rearrangement links TRBV30 to TRBJ2-2, with 7 bases lining up with TRBD2. CDR1 and CDR2 (germline): GTSNPN, SVGIG (reference sequence). The V segment lost 4 bases and the J segment 6 bases; nucleotides outside the gene matches: 11. The CDR3 sequence is 15 residues long. Here the CDR3 DNA reads TGTGCCTGGAAAGAGAGCGGGAAAGATGCCGGGGAGCTGTTTTTT. Translated, it gives CAWKESGKDAGELFF.

This chain uses TRBV25-1 with TRBJ2-4, with TRBD2 identical over 13 bases. The germline V gene has CDR1 MGHDK and CDR2 SYGVNS. With 2 bases clipped from V and 0 bases from J, the junction kept 1 base outside the gene matches. This CDR3 comprises 17 residues. The CDR3 region is CASSERLAGGAKNIQYF. The CDR3, as DNA: TGTGCCAGCAGTGAACGACTAGCGGGAGGAGCCAAAAACATTCAGTACTTC.

The chain recombines TRBV20-1 with TRBJ2-5, with 9 bases lining up with TRBD2. With V trimmed by 3 bases and J by 3 bases, 8 bases remained unmatched. The CDR3 totals 15 residues. The V gene's germline CDR1 is DFQATT and CDR2 SNEGSKA (reference sequence). As DNA, the CDR3 is TGCAGTGCTAGTAAAGTGGCGGGGGGGAAAGAGACCCAGTACTTC. Translated, it gives CSASKVAGGKETQYF.

The chain links TRBV5-1 to TRBJ2-2, with D perhaps TRBD1 (6 bases). This CDR3 has 15 residues. Germline loops: CDR1 SGHRS, CDR2 YFSETQ. Trimming left V 0 bases short and J 6 bases short, with 12 bases between. DNA for the CDR3: TGCGCCAGCAGCTTGGGATCGTCAGGGGCCGGGGAGCTGTTTTTT. This encodes CASSLGSSGAGELFF.

DNA for the CDR3: TGTGCTAGTGGTTTGTCAACAAGGGACAGGGCCCCACTAGGAGGAAATCAGCCCCAGCATTTT. It translates to CASGLSTRDRAPLGGNQPQHF. The chain recombines TRBV12-5 with TRBJ1-5, with 9 bases fitting TRBD1. The V gene's germline CDR1 is LGHNT and CDR2 FRNRAP. The CDR3 is made up of 21 amino acids. V shed 2 bases, J shed 4 bases, and the junction held 21 bases outside the gene matches.

The chain is built from TRBV19 and TRBJ2-7, with a weak D call TRBD1 (5 bases). Germline V gene lookup returns CDR1 LNHDA and CDR2 SQIVND (reference sequence). This CDR3 has 14 amino acids. Trimming pared 2 bases from V and 0 bases from J, leaving 8 bases between. The CDR3 sequence is CASSIYQGSYEQYF. In DNA form, the CDR3 reads TGTGCCAGTAGTATATATCAGGGCTCCTACGAGCAGTACTTC.

The genes are TRBV18 and TRBJ2-4, with 8 bases matching TRBD1. CDR3 size: 14 residues. The ends lost 6 bases at V and 9 bases at J; junction bases unmatched: 10. The V gene's germline CDR1 is KGHSH and CDR2 LQKENI. CDR3 amino acids: CASSPSGQGSIQYF. In nucleotides, the CDR3 is TGTGCCAGCTCTCCAAGTGGACAGGGTAGCATTCAGTACTTC.

The V call is TRBV27, the J call TRBJ2-1, with D possibly matching TRBD2 (6 bases). The CDR3 covers 12 residues. Trimming pared 3 bases from V and 10 bases from J, leaving 10 bases between. CDR1 and CDR2 from the germline V gene are MNHEY and SMNVEV (reference sequence). CDR3: CASSFIGLEQFF. In nucleotides, the CDR3 is TGTGCCAGCAGTTTTATCGGACTAGAGCAGTTCTTC.

As DNA, the CDR3 is TGTGCCAGCAGCCTATCAGGGGGCGGCTACACCTTC. It encodes CASSLSGGGYTF. The rearrangement joins TRBV7-2 to TRBJ1-2, with 8 nucleotides matching TRBD1. Germline trimming cut 5 bases from V and 8 bases from J; bases unmatched to any gene: 4. Per the germline V gene, CDR1 is SGHTA and CDR2 is FQGNSA. The CDR3 sequence is 12 residues long.

This clone was recorded once. The CDR3 protein is CASSEALREDRAFF. CDR3 coding DNA: TGTGCCAGCAGTGAAGCGCTTCGGGAAGATAGGGCTTTCTTT. The V gene is TRBV2, the J gene TRBJ1-1; no reliable D call. Germline loops: CDR1 SNHLY, CDR2 FYNNEI. Deletions cut 0 bases from V and 11 bases from J, with 16 bases between. The CDR3 runs 14 residues.

The CDR3 nucleotides are TGCGCCAGCAGCCCCCGGGACAGGGTAATTGACGAGCAGTACTTC. Its translation: CASSPRDRVIDEQYF. The chain is built from TRBV5-1 and TRBJ2-7, with 9 bases fitting TRBD1. Germline V gives CDR1 SGHRS, CDR2 YFSETQ. The J segment lost 5 bases and the V segment lost 4 bases, leaving 10 bases of the junction unmatched. The CDR3 is made up of 15 amino acids.

The sample holds one count of this clone. Here the CDR3 reads CASSYQGQLPFRPSTDTQYF. The CDR3 nucleotides are TGTGCCAGCTCATACCAGGGGCAGCTTCCCTTCCGTCCTAGCACAGATACGCAGTATTTT. V and J are TRBV18 and TRBJ2-3; D might be TRBD1 (6 bases). The V gene lost 5 bases and the J gene lost 0 bases, with 27 bases spanning the gap. The CDR3 consists of 20 residues. Per the germline V gene, CDR1 is KGHSH and CDR2 is LQKENI.

The V and J genes are TRBV7-9 and TRBJ2-7; D gene uncertain. V shed 1 base and J shed 1 base, with 8 bases lying between them. The CDR3 sequence is 14 residues long. The germline V gene has CDR1 SEHNR and CDR2 FQNEAQ (reference sequence). The chain's CDR3 is CASSLGSGSYEQYF. In DNA, the CDR3 is TGTGCCAGCAGCTTAGGGTCCGGTTCCTACGAGCAGTACTTC.

A single count supports this clone. The chain recombines TRBV9 with TRBJ1-4; D is possibly TRBD1 (6 bases). V gave up 2 bases and J gave up 4 bases, with 12 bases separating them. This CDR3 comprises 15 residues. The germline V gene encodes CDR1 SGDLS and CDR2 YYNGEE. The DNA of the CDR3 is TGTGCCAGCAGCGTCGGGGGGCTGAGTAATGAAAAACTGTTTTTT. Protein product: CASSVGGLSNEKLFF.

The rearrangement uses TRBV28 and TRBJ1-2; 10 bases align to TRBD1. Germline CDR1 reads MDHEN; CDR2 reads SYDVKM. With V trimmed by 4 bases and J by 4 bases, 12 bases remained unmatched. The CDR3 is 17 amino acids. The CDR3 sequence is CASSSGTGVGRSYGYTF. Written as DNA, the CDR3 is TGTGCCAGCAGTTCCGGGACAGGGGTTGGGCGTTCCTATGGCTACACCTTC.

The J gene is TRBJ2-5, the V gene TRBV5-4; D possibly corresponds to TRBD1 (7 bases). Trimming removed 4 bases from V and 2 bases from J, with 12 bases in between. Per germline, CDR1 SGHNT and CDR2 YYREEE (reference sequence). This CDR3 contains 14 residues. The CDR3 nucleotides read TGTGCCAGCAGCGCGGGGACAGCTCAAGAGACCCAGTACTTC. Its translation is CASSAGTAQETQYF.